The T cell receptor beta chain under discussion was sequenced for a study of blood T cell repertoires in COVID-19. Whole-study context: The cDNA or gDNA used as material had been derived from T cells, B-cell-depleted T cells, or PBMCs.

The participants were between about 18 and 90 years old and came from some 25 US areas. Cohort 3 recovery required two negative PCRs, clearance, or symptom resolution. This CDR3 is built from 16 residues. After removal of 3 bases from V and 6 bases from J, the junction contained 13 bases not matched to a gene. Germline CDR1 reads MDHEN; CDR2 reads SYDVKM. The authors' processing: The authors estimated nucleated cell counts from reference gene primer amplification. Data came from immunoSEQ multiplex PCR; TCRdb stores just in-frame clones and leaves some out. V and J calls and clone size are those listed in that table; D and trimming were worked out from the DNA. The data hold 250,000 or so clones, with nearly 90% observed a single time.

The origin of this receptor is a young man who had recovered from COVID-19. Sequences were obtained from PBMCs or T cells enriched from blood (not recorded which). The chain recombines TRBV28 with TRBJ2-7; TRBD1 aligns across 8 bases. The CDR3 nucleotides are TGTGCCAGCAGTTTTCTTGTCGGACAGGGAGTAACCGAGCAGTACTTC. Its protein product is CASSFLVGQGVTEQYF.